One and the same sample provided the 5 T cell receptor beta chains below, sequenced in a study of OX40 agonist ivuxolimab in advanced cancers. Assay: immunoSEQ multiplex PCR; the TCRdb copy retains only in-frame clones and omits some. The sample consists of tens of thousands of clones, around 84% of them appearing once. The sequencing used CD4+ or CD8+ T cells sorted from blood, collected in a trial of the OX40 agonist ivuxolimab. These receptors all stem from an adult with an advanced solid tumor such as melanoma, head and neck, liver or kidney cancer.

The chain employs TRBV29-1 and TRBJ1-2; 7 nucleotides agree with TRBD1. Germline values: CDR1 SQVTM, CDR2 ANQGSEA. V gave up 5 bases and J gave up 4 bases; unmatched junction bases: 4. The CDR3 length is 12 residues. DNA of the CDR3: TGCAGCGTTCTGACAGGGAGCTATGGCTACACCTTC. Its translation: CSVLTGSYGYTF.

The V gene is TRBV27, the J gene TRBJ2-1; the D gene is possibly TRBD2 (7 bases). The V gene lost 3 bases and the J gene lost 0 bases, with 12 bases spanning the gap. The CDR3 has 16 amino acids. From germline, CDR1 is MNHEY and CDR2 SMNVEV (reference sequence). CDR3 coding DNA: TGTGCCAGCAGTTTCGGGGGGCTAAGCTCCTACAATGAGCAGTTCTTC. Translated: CASSFGGLSSYNEQFF.

This chain connects TRBV11-2 to TRBJ2-7; 7 bases are a match to TRBD1. The CDR3 is 13 residues long. The V gene's germline CDR1 is SGHAT and CDR2 FQNNGV. The V segment lost 10 bases and the J segment 5 bases; nucleotides outside the gene matches: 11. CDR3 sequence reads: CATMGQGDHEQYF. The CDR3 DNA sequence: TGTGCCACCATGGGGCAGGGGGACCACGAGCAGTACTTC.

J is TRBJ1-2 and V is TRBV7-2; 7 bases fit TRBD1. The CDR3 spans 16 residues. Germline CDR1 is SGHTA and CDR2 is FQGNSA. V lost 1 base to trimming and J lost 4 bases; unmatched junction nucleotides: 9. Here the CDR3 reads CASSLEFVGGGYGYTF. CDR3 nucleotides: TGTGCCAGCAGCTTAGAGTTTGTAGGGGGCGGCTATGGCTACACCTTC.

The chain carries TRBV10-3 and TRBJ1-5; possibly TRBD1 for D (5 bases). V dropped 8 bases and J dropped 5 bases, with 13 bases sitting between them. The length of the CDR3 is 13 residues. The germline V gene has CDR1 ENHRY and CDR2 SYGVKD. The CDR3 nucleotides read TGTGCCATCTCCGAGGGAGGGGATCAGCCCCAGCATTTT. This gives the protein CAISEGGDQPQHF.